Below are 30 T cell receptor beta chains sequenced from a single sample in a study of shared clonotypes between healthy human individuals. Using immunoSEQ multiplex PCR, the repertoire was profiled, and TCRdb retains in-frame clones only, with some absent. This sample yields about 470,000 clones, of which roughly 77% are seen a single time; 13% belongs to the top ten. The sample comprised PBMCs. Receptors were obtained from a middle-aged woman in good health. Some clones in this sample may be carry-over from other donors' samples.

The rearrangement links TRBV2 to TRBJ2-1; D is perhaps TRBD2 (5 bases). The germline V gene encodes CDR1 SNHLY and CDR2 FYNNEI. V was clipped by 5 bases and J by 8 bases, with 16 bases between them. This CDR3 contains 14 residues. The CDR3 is CASSNPGYFDEQFF. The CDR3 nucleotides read TGTGCCAGCAGTAACCCGGGATACTTCGATGAGCAGTTCTTC.

The CDR3 bases are TGTGCCAGCAGCGTCGCGCTTATTAAGAACACTGAAGCTTTCTTT. Translating gives CASSVALIKNTEAFF. The chain is built from TRBV9 and TRBJ1-1; no definite D call. The CDR3 contains 15 residues. Trimming left V 2 bases short and J 1 base short, with 12 bases between. The germline CDR1 and CDR2 sequences are SGDLS and YYNGEE.

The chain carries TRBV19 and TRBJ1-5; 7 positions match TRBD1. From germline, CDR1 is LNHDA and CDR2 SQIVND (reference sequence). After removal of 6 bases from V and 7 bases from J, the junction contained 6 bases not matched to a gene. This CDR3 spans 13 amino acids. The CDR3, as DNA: TGTGCCAGTAGCAGGGGGGTTGGGCAGCCCCAGCATTTT. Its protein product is CASSRGVGQPQHF.

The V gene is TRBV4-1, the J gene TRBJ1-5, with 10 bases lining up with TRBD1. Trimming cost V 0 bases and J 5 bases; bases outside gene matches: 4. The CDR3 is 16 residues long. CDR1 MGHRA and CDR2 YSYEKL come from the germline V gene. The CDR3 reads CASSQDGGQGYQPQHF. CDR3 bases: TGCGCCAGCAGCCAAGATGGGGGACAGGGGTATCAGCCCCAGCATTTT.

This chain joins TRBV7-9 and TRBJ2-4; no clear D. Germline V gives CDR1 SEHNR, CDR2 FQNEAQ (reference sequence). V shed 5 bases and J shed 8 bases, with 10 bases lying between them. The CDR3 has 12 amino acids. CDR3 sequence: CASSQGWDIQYF. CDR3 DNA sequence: TGTGCCAGCAGCCAAGGCTGGGACATTCAGTACTTC.

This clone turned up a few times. The CDR3 reads CASSSGTMISYEQYF. In nucleotides, the CDR3 is TGTGCCAGCAGCTCGGGGACTATGATCTCCTACGAGCAGTACTTC. This sequence joins TRBV27 and TRBJ2-7; 7 nucleotides match TRBD2. From germline, CDR1 is MNHEY and CDR2 SMNVEV (reference sequence). This CDR3 contains 15 residues. The V and J ends lost 6 bases and 0 bases, in that order; junction bases with no gene match: 8.

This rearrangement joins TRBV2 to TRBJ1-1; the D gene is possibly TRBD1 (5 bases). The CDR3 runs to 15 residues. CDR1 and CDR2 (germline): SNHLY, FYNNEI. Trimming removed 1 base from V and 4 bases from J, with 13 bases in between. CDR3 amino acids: CASSEEAGLGTEAFF. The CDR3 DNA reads TGTGCCAGCAGTGAAGAGGCAGGGCTGGGCACTGAAGCTTTCTTT.

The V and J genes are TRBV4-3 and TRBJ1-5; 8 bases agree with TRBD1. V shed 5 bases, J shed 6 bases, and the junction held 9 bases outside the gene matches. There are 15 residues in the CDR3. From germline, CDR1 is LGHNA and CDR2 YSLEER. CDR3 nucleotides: TGCGCCAGCAGCGTGGACAGGGTGGGCGGTCAGCCCCAGCATTTT. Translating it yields CASSVDRVGGQPQHF.

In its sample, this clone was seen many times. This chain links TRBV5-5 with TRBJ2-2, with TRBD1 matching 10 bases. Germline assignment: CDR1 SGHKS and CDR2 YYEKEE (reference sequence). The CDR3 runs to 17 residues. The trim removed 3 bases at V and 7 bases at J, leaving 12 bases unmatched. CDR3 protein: CASSSQTGGAVVGELFF. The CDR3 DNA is TGTGCCAGCAGCTCACAGACAGGGGGCGCGGTGGTCGGGGAGCTGTTTTTT.

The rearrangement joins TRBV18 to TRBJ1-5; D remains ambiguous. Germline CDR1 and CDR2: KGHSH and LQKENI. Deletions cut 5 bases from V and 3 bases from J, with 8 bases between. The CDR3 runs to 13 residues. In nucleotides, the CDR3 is TGTGCCAGCTCATCACGAGACAATCAGCCCCAGCATTTT. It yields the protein CASSSRDNQPQHF.

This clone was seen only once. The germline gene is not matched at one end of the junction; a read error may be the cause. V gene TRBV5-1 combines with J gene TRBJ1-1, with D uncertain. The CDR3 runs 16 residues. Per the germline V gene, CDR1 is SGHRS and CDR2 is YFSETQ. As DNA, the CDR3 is TGCGCCAGCAGCCCTGGTCTAACCTGGGTGAACGCTGAAGCTTTCTTT. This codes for CASSPGLTWVNAEAFF.

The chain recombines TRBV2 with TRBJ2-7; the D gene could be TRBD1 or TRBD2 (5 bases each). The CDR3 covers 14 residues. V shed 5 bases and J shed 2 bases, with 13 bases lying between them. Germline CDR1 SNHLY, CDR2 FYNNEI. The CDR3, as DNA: TGTGCCAGCAGTTCATGGGACCGAACCTACGAGCAGTACTTC. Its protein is CASSSWDRTYEQYF.

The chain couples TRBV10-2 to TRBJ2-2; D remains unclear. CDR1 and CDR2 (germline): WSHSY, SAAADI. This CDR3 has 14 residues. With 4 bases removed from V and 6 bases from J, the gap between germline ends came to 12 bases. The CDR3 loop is CASSGTVISGELFF. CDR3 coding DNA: TGCGCCAGCAGTGGCACGGTCATATCCGGGGAGCTGTTTTTT.

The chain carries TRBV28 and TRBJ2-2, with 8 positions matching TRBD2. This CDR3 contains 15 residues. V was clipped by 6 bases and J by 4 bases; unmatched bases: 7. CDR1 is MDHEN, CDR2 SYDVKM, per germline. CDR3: CASRKGGRITGELFF. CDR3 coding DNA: TGTGCCAGCAGGAAGGGCGGGAGGATCACCGGGGAGCTGTTTTTT.

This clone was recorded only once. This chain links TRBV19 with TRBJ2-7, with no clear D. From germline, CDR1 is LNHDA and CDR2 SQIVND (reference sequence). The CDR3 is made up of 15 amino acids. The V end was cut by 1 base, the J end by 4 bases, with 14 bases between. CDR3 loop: CASSIVLSRPYEQYF. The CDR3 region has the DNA TGTGCCAGTAGTATAGTATTGTCTCGACCATACGAGCAGTACTTC.

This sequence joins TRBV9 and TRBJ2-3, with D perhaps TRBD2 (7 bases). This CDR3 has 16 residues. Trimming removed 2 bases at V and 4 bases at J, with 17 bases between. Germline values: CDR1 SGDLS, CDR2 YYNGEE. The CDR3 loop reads CASSVQGRAGADTQYF. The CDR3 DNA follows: TGTGCCAGCAGCGTCCAGGGGAGGGCCGGGGCAGATACGCAGTATTTT.

The CDR3 region is CASSVFPGLNTEAFF. The CDR3 DNA follows: TGTGCCAGCAGTGTTTTTCCGGGTTTGAACACTGAAGCTTTCTTT. V gene TRBV6-1 combines with J gene TRBJ1-1; no clear D gene. CDR3 length equals 15 residues. Germline V lookup: CDR1 MNHNS, CDR2 SASEGT. V lost 4 bases and J 0 bases, leaving 12 bases between the germline ends.

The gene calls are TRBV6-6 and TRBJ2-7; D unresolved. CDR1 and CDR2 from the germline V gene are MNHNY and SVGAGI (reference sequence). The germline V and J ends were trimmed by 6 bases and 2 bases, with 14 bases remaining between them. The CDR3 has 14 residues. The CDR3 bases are TGTGCCAGCAGGCGTGATCAAGGTGCCTACGAGCAGTACTTC. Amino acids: CASRRDQGAYEQYF.

CDR3 sequence: CASSLNPSDSEQFF. CDR3 sequence (DNA): TGTGCCAGCAGCTTAAACCCTTCCGATTCTGAGCAGTTCTTC. The chain couples TRBV7-3 to TRBJ2-1; D uncertain. The V gene's germline CDR1 is SGHTA and CDR2 FQGTGA. V lost 1 base, J lost 9 bases, and 13 bases lay in between. The length of the CDR3 is 14 residues.

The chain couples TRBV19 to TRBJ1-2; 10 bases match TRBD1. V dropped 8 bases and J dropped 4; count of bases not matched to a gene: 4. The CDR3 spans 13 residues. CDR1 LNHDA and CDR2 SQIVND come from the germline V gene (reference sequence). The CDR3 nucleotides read TGTGCCAGTGGATGGACAGGGGGCTATGGCTACACCTTC. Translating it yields CASGWTGGYGYTF.

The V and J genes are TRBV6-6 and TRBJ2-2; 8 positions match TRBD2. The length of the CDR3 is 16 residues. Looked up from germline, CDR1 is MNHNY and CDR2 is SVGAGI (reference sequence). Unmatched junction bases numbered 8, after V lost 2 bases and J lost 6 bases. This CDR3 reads CASSYVREGPAGELFF. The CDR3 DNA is TGTGCCAGCAGTTACGTCCGGGAGGGCCCCGCCGGGGAGCTGTTTTTT.

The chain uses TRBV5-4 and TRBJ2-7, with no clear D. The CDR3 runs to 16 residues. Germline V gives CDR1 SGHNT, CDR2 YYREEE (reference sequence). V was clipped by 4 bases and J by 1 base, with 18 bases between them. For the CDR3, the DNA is TGTGCCAGCAGCGAAATGGTGGGCCCCAGATCCTACGAGCAGTACTTC. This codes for CASSEMVGPRSYEQYF.

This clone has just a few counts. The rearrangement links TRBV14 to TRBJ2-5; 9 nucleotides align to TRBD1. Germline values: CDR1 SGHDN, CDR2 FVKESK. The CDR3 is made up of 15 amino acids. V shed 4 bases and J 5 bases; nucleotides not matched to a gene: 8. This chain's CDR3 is CASSPWTGVGETQYF. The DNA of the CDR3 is TGTGCCAGCAGCCCTTGGACAGGGGTTGGGGAGACCCAGTACTTC.

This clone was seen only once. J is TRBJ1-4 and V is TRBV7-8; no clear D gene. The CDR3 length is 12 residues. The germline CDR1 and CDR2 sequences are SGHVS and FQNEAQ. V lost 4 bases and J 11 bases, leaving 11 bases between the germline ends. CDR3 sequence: CASSSVGYKLFF. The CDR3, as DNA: TGTGCCAGCAGCTCTGTGGGGTACAAACTGTTTTTT. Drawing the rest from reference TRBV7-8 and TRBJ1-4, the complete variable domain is GAGVSQSPRYKVAKRGQDVALRCDPISGHVSLFWYQQALGQGPEFLTYFQNEAQLDKSGLPSDRFFAERPEGSVSTLKIQRTQQEDSAVYLCASSSVGYKLFFGSGTQLSVL.

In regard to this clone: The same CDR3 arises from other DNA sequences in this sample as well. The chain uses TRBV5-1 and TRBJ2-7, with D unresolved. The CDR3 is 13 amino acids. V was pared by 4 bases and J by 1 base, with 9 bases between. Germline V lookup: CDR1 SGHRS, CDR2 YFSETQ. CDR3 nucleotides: TGCGCCAGCAGCGAGGACGGGTCCTACGAGCAGTACTTC. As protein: CASSEDGSYEQYF.

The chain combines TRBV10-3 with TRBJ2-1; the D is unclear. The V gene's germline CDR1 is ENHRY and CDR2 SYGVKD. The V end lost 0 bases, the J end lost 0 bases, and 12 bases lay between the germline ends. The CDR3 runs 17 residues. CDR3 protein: CAISESIQETSYNEQFF. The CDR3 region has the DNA TGTGCCATCAGTGAGTCCATCCAAGAGACCTCCTACAATGAGCAGTTCTTC.

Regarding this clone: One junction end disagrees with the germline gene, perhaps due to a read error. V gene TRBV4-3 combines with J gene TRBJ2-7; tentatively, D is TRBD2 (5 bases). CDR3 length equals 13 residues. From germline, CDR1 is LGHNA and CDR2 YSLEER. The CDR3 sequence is CASSQDTGWERYF. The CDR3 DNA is TGCGCCAGCAGCCAAGATACGGGTTGGGAGCGGTACTTC.

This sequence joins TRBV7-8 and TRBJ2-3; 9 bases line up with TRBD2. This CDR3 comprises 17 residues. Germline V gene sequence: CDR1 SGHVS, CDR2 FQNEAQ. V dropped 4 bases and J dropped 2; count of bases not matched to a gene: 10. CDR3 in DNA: TGTGCCAGCAGCTGGGGATTTGCTAGCGGGATCACAGATACGCAGTATTTT. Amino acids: CASSWGFASGITDTQYF.

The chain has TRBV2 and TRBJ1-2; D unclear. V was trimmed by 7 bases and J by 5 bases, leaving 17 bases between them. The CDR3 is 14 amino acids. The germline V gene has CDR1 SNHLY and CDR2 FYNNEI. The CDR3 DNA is TGTGCCAGCAAATCGGGTCGCGCGGATTATGGCTACACCTTC. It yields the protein CASKSGRADYGYTF. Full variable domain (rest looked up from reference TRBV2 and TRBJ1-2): EPEVTQTPSHQVTQMGQEVILRCVPISNHLYFYWYRQILGQKVEFLVSFYNNEISEKSEIFDDQFSVERPDGSNFTLKIRSTKLEDSAMYFCASKSGRADYGYTFGSGTRLTVV.

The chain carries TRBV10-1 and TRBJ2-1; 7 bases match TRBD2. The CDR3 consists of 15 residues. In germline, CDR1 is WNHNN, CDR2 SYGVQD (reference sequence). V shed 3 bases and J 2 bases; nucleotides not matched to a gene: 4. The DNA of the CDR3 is TGCGCCAGCAGTGAACAGCGGGACCCCTACAATGAGCAGTTCTTC. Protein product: CASSEQRDPYNEQFF.